Presented here are 22 T cell receptor beta chains from one specimen sequenced in a study of cytomegalovirus exposure and HLA in healthy donors (dated by TCRdb to the late 2010s). The library came from the immunoSEQ multiplex PCR assay. The multiplex PCR relied on a mix of 60 forward primers for TCR Vbeta segments and 13 reverse primers for TCR Jbeta segments. In its TCRdb copy, this immuneACCESS table keeps in-frame sequences only and misses some clones. Where compared with another copy, unresolved V genes explain less than half of these, and the others have no known cause. For this sample the table gives about 140,000 clones, of which 80% to 85% were detected only once. Clones ranked in the top ten supply 1.2% of the sample. Sequencing was performed on PBMCs. Receptors were obtained from a female donor in good health and CMV-seronegative.

The chain uses TRBV15 and TRBJ2-1; 9 nucleotides align to TRBD2. Trimming cost V 1 base and J 1 base; bases outside gene matches: 2. CDR3 length: 16 residues. Germline assignment: CDR1 LNHNV and CDR2 YYDKDF (reference sequence). The CDR3 nucleotides read TGTGCCACCAGCAGAGCGACTAGCGGTTCCTACAATGAGCAGTTCTTC. Translated, it gives CATSRATSGSYNEQFF.

The J gene is TRBJ2-1, the V gene TRBV7-9; D uncertain. CDR3 length: 11 amino acids. Germline CDR1 SEHNR, CDR2 FQNEAQ (reference sequence). Trimming removed 6 bases at V and 6 bases at J, with 6 bases between. The CDR3 nucleotides are TGTGCCAGCAGGATACTCAATGAGCAGTTCTTC. Its translation is CASRILNEQFF.

V and J are TRBV6-6 and TRBJ1-4, with TRBD1 matching over 11 bases. Germline V gene data show CDR1 as MNHNY and CDR2 as SVGAGI (reference sequence). There are 16 residues in the CDR3. V lost 6 bases and J lost 2; bases outside the gene matches: 5. CDR3 DNA: TGTGCCAGCAGCCCAGGACAGGGGGCTACTAATGAAAAACTGTTTTTT. It specifies CASSPGQGATNEKLFF.

This clone was detected once. This sequence joins TRBV4-1 and TRBJ1-2; no definite D call. The CDR3 length is 13 residues. Per germline, CDR1 MGHRA and CDR2 YSYEKL. Trimming took 1 base from V and 8 from J, leaving 11 bases between them. The CDR3 sequence is CASSQATLRGYTF. The DNA of the CDR3 is TGCGCCAGCAGCCAAGCAACTCTCCGAGGCTACACCTTC.

The genes are TRBV6-1 and TRBJ2-1; tentative D call: TRBD1 (5 bases). CDR3 length equals 14 residues. V lost 5 bases to trimming and J lost 4 bases, with 12 bases between them. Germline CDR1 and CDR2: MNHNS and SASEGT. The CDR3: CASSYDSSYNEQFF. The CDR3 region has the DNA TGTGCCAGCAGTTATGACAGCAGTTACAATGAGCAGTTCTTC.

The V and J genes are TRBV7-7 and TRBJ2-1; TRBD2 aligns across 11 bases. The germline gives CDR1 SSHAT, CDR2 FNYEAQ (reference sequence). This CDR3 is built from 12 residues. Losses at the gene ends were 4 bases for V and 10 bases for J; bases not matched to a gene: 0. The CDR3 region has the DNA TGTGCCAGCAGCTCTAGCGGGAGGGAGCAGTTCTTC. This translates into CASSSSGREQFF.

This chain joins TRBV10-3 and TRBJ2-1; D might be TRBD2 (6 bases). Germline assignment: CDR1 ENHRY and CDR2 SYGVKD. The V end was cut by 4 bases, the J end by 10 bases, with 11 bases between. This CDR3 spans 12 amino acids. The DNA of the CDR3 is TGTGCCATCAGTGTGTCGGGAGAGGAGCAGTTCTTC. Its protein product is CAISVSGEEQFF.

The chain couples TRBV2 to TRBJ1-2, with 7 positions matching TRBD1. Trimming cost V 2 bases and J 3 bases; bases outside gene matches: 3. Looked up from germline, CDR1 is SNHLY and CDR2 is FYNNEI. The CDR3 totals 14 residues. The CDR3 protein is CASSETGQYYGYTF. DNA of the CDR3: TGTGCCAGCAGTGAAACGGGACAGTACTATGGCTACACCTTC.

The chain carries TRBV11-3 and TRBJ2-2; tentative D call: TRBD2 (5 bases). The CDR3 length is 14 residues. Germline V CDR1 and CDR2: SGHNT, YENEEA. V was pared by 5 bases and J by 1 base, with 8 bases between. CDR3 region: CASSGGGNTGELFF. The CDR3 region has the DNA TGTGCCAGCAGCGGAGGAGGGAACACCGGGGAGCTGTTTTTT.

This clone was observed a few times. This chain links TRBV5-1 with TRBJ1-1; D ambiguous. Trimming took 1 base from V and 1 from J, leaving 5 bases between them. The CDR3 extends over 13 amino acids. Germline CDR1 reads SGHRS; CDR2 reads YFSETQ. CDR3 loop: CASSLFKNTEAFF. The CDR3 bases are TGCGCCAGCAGCTTGTTCAAGAACACTGAAGCTTTCTTT.

The chain links TRBV28 to TRBJ2-7; 11 bases are shared with TRBD2. Germline CDR1 reads MDHEN; CDR2 reads SYDVKM. J gave up 1 base and V 6 bases, and 5 bases lay outside the gene matches. This CDR3 contains 15 residues. This CDR3 is CASSEGTSGSYEQYF. CDR3 sequence (DNA): TGTGCCAGCAGCGAAGGGACTAGCGGTTCCTACGAGCAGTACTTC.

The chain is built from TRBV7-2 and TRBJ2-3, with 7 bases lining up with TRBD2. Per germline, CDR1 SGHTA and CDR2 FQGNSA. With 5 bases clipped from V and 9 bases from J, the junction kept 11 bases outside the gene matches. This CDR3 has 14 amino acids. CDR3 in amino acids: CASSTRLAPSTQYF. In DNA, the CDR3 is TGTGCCAGCAGCACCAGACTAGCCCCCAGCACGCAGTATTTT. The complete variable domain, with remaining parts taken from reference TRBV7-2 and TRBJ2-3, reads GAGVSQSPSNKVTEKGKDVELRCDPISGHTALYWYRQSLGQGLEFLIYFQGNSAPDKSGLPSDRFSAERTGGSVSTLTIQRTQQEDSAVYLCASSTRLAPSTQYFGPGTRLTVL.

This clone was counted between two and nine times. The rearrangement joins TRBV6-5 to TRBJ2-5, with 12 bases that match TRBD2. Germline CDR1 and CDR2: MNHEY and SVGAGI. V lost 6 bases and J lost 5; bases outside the gene matches: 7. CDR3 size: 15 residues. CDR3 region: CASRRLAGVPETQYF. The DNA of the CDR3 is TGTGCCAGCAGACGACTAGCGGGAGTACCGGAGACCCAGTACTTC.

This chain joins TRBV28 and TRBJ1-1, with 7 bases that match TRBD1. CDR1 and CDR2 (germline): MDHEN, SYDVKM. CDR3 length: 15 amino acids. V was pared by 6 bases and J by 4 bases, with 11 bases of the junction left unmatched. The CDR3 loop is CASRTAAHRGTEAFF. The CDR3 bases are TGTGCCAGCAGGACTGCGGCCCACAGGGGCACTGAAGCTTTCTTT.

The V and J genes are TRBV27 and TRBJ2-7; 11 nucleotides line up with TRBD2. Germline assignment: CDR1 MNHEY and CDR2 SMNVEV (reference sequence). V dropped 5 bases and J dropped 3; count of bases not matched to a gene: 3. The CDR3 is 14 residues long. DNA for the CDR3: TGTGCCAGCAGTCCGGGACTAGCGGTCTACGAGCAGTACTTC. Protein product: CASSPGLAVYEQYF.

The chain uses TRBV5-1 and TRBJ2-1; 7 nucleotides match TRBD2. CDR3 length: 17 amino acids. Germline V gene lookup returns CDR1 SGHRS and CDR2 YFSETQ. The V gene end was trimmed by 4 bases and the J gene end by 0 bases; junction bases not matched to a gene: 10. CDR3 in DNA: TGCGCCAGCAGCCCAGCTAGCGGAGCCAGCTCCTACAATGAGCAGTTCTTC. It translates to CASSPASGASSYNEQFF.

This chain uses TRBV9 with TRBJ2-1, with D tentatively TRBD2 (5 bases). The CDR3 loop spans 16 amino acids. In germline, CDR1 is SGDLS, CDR2 YYNGEE. Trimming took 0 bases from V and 6 from J, leaving 16 bases between them. CDR3 residues: CASSVEGWGEFNEQFF. The CDR3 DNA reads as TGTGCCAGCAGCGTAGAGGGATGGGGAGAGTTCAATGAGCAGTTCTTC.

In its sample, this clone was seen a few times. The chain joins TRBV7-2 to TRBJ1-1, with D unresolved. V was shortened by 1 base and J by 1 base, with 13 bases between the two germline ends. This CDR3 is 16 amino acids long. The germline gives CDR1 SGHTA, CDR2 FQGNSA. The CDR3 sequence: CASSLELGAGNTEAFF. The CDR3 coding sequence is TGTGCCAGCAGCTTAGAGTTGGGCGCCGGGAACACTGAAGCTTTCTTT.

In this sample, this clone turned up a few times. The V call is TRBV9, the J call TRBJ2-7; 9 nucleotides align to TRBD2. After removal of 0 bases from V and 3 bases from J, the junction contained 10 bases not matched to a gene. The CDR3 is 17 amino acids. CDR1 and CDR2 from the germline V gene are SGDLS and YYNGEE. CDR3 amino acids: CASSVGSGAGGDYEQYF. CDR3 nucleotide sequence: TGTGCCAGCAGCGTAGGGTCCGGGGCGGGAGGGGACTACGAGCAGTACTTC. The whole variable domain, filled in from reference TRBV9 and TRBJ2-7, reads DSGVTQTPKHLITATGQRVTLRCSPRSGDLSVYWYQQSLDQGLQFLIQYYNGEERAKGNILERFSAQQFPDLHSELNLSSLELGDSALYFCASSVGSGAGGDYEQYFGPGTRLTVT.

The chain joins TRBV19 to TRBJ2-7; 7 bases align to TRBD1. This CDR3 region has 14 residues. The germline V gene encodes CDR1 LNHDA and CDR2 SQIVND (reference sequence). After removal of 5 bases from V and 2 bases from J, the junction contained 6 bases not matched to a gene. CDR3 region: CASSLGQSTYEQYF. In nucleotides, the CDR3 is TGTGCCAGTAGTTTGGGACAGTCCACCTACGAGCAGTACTTC.

The chain recombines TRBV30 with TRBJ1-1; no clear D. CDR1 is GTSNPN, CDR2 SVGIG, per germline (reference sequence). Trimming took off 1 base at V and 2 bases at J, with 8 bases between the two ends. This CDR3 is 13 amino acids long. CDR3 region: CAWSAGINTEAFF. In nucleotides, the CDR3 is TGTGCCTGGAGTGCCGGGATAAACACTGAAGCTTTCTTT.

This clone showed up just a few times. The CDR3: CASSPRGQGGELFF. The CDR3 DNA reads TGTGCCAGCAGCCCCAGGGGGCAGGGCGGGGAGCTGTTTTTT. V gene TRBV6-4 combines with J gene TRBJ2-2, with 8 nucleotides matching TRBD1. Germline V CDR1 and CDR2: MRHNA, SNTAGT. The CDR3 totals 14 residues. With 6 bases clipped from V and 7 bases from J, the junction kept 7 bases outside the gene matches.